Included here is one T cell receptor beta chain sequence, with context. What it recognizes is unknown. V shed 6 bases and J 1 base; nucleotides not matched to a gene: 5. Germline CDR1 and CDR2: MNHEY and SVGAGI. The CDR3 covers 14 residues. Treatment noted: over 15 received Ad26.COV2.S at low or high dose, single or two shots; several received placebo; per-sample allocation not given. Following the first vaccine or placebo injection, samples were taken on day 63. The data originate from a study of Ad26.COV2.S vaccination and SARS-CoV-2 variants. Whole-study findings and limits: Overall T cell responses may have been underestimated by the analyses of TCR breadth and depth.

Sequencing used immunoSEQ multiplex PCR; TCRdb keeps in-frame clones, though not all of them. Among about 350,000 clones listed, 88% were seen once. The sample consisted of peripheral blood, taken in a trial of Ad26.COV2.S vaccine versus placebo. The receptor was derived from a person aged 18-60 years who received the Ad26.COV2.S COVID-19 vaccine or a placebo. J is TRBJ2-7 and V is TRBV6-5; TRBD1 agrees at 8 bases. The CDR3 DNA sequence: TGTGCCAGCAGCAGGACAGGGACTTCCTACGAGCAGTACTTC. Amino acid sequence: CASSRTGTSYEQYF.